This T cell receptor (beta chain) was identified during a study of CD8 T cells in Susac syndrome. Looking at the study overall: Clinically active disease was present in five or six of the sequenced Susac syndrome patients. 8 or 9 of these patients were in remission.

Regarding the study as a whole: Repertoires of Susac syndrome CD4+ T cells lacked clonal expansion.

There are a few counts of this clonotype. The antigen is unknown. Random hexamers were used to reverse transcribe roughly 0.45 to 1 ug of RNA. TCRdb recomputed calls from the immunoSEQ multiplex PCR reads with MiXCR, one row per CDR3 protein. The sample consists of around 71,000 distinct CDR3 sequences, 93% of them appearing once. Sequencing input: CD4+ T cells from PBMCs. This TCR was recovered from a human donor with Susac syndrome.

The chain's CDR3 is CASSQGPGLLYEQYF. Written as DNA, the CDR3 is TGTGCCAGCAGCCAGGGACCGGGGCTGCTCTACGAGCAGTACTTC. This chain joins TRBV4-2 and TRBJ2-7; D may match TRBD1 or TRBD2 (5 bases each). CDR1 is LGHNA, CDR2 YNFKEQ, per germline. The ends were cut back, 3 bases at V and 3 bases at J, with 15 bases in the middle. This CDR3 comprises 15 residues.